This is a list of T cell receptor beta chains from one sample in a study of blood T cells in healthy people across ages. From the 5' RACE reads, TCRdb called clonotypes with MiXCR, one entry per CDR3 protein. The top ten hold approximately 30% of the sample, which has about 780,000 distinct CDR3 sequences, 62% seen once. Material: blood. These receptors were collected from a man under 40 in good health. Both conserved end residues are part of each CDR3. The D gene is left open where the match is weak. Part of the rows lack a size; the others show once, few, many or a class for expanded clones.

j_call: TRBJ2-1
clone_size: -
v_call: TRBV28
d_call: TRBD2
cdr3_aa: CASRPLGLAAKNGNEQFF
cdr3_nt: TGTGCCAGCAGGCCCCTCGGACTAGCGGCTAAGAATGGCAATGAGCAGTTCTTC

j_call: TRBJ2-1
clone_size: -
v_call: TRBV10-3
d_call: -
cdr3_aa: CAVGGYSDEQFF
cdr3_nt: TGTGCCGTCGGGGGCTACTCTGATGAGCAGTTCTTC

j_call: TRBJ2-1
clone_size: -
v_call: TRBV3-1
d_call: TRBD1
cdr3_aa: CASSQSTGSYNEQFF
cdr3_nt: TGTGCCAGCAGCCAATCGACAGGGTCCTACAATGAGCAGTTCTTC

j_call: TRBJ2-7
clone_size: -
v_call: TRBV20-1
d_call: -
cdr3_aa: CSATPRDNYYEQYF
cdr3_nt: TGCAGTGCTACCCCGCGGGACAATTACTACGAGCAGTACTTC

j_call: TRBJ1-1
clone_size: few
v_call: TRBV12-3/TRBV12-4
d_call: -
cdr3_aa: CASSLGTGVTEAFF
cdr3_nt: TGTGCCAGCAGTTTAGGTACGGGGGTCACTGAAGCTTTCTTT

j_call: TRBJ2-1
clone_size: -
v_call: TRBV20-1
d_call: TRBD2
cdr3_aa: CSAINLAGVAYNEQFF
cdr3_nt: TGCAGTGCTATAAACCTAGCGGGGGTGGCCTACAATGAGCAGTTCTTC

j_call: TRBJ2-5
clone_size: few
v_call: TRBV29-1
d_call: -
cdr3_aa: CSVAREETQYF
cdr3_nt: TGCAGCGTTGCCAGAGAAGAGACCCAGTACTTC

j_call: TRBJ1-2
clone_size: once
v_call: TRBV6-5
d_call: -
cdr3_aa: CASSRDTRYGYTF
cdr3_nt: TGTGCCAGCAGTCGGGACACCCGCTATGGCTACACCTTC

j_call: TRBJ2-1
clone_size: -
v_call: TRBV4-3
d_call: -
cdr3_aa: CASSQDPQGNEQFF
cdr3_nt: TGCGCCAGCAGCCAAGATCCCCAGGGTAATGAGCAGTTCTTC

j_call: TRBJ2-5
clone_size: -
v_call: TRBV20-1
d_call: TRBD2
cdr3_aa: CSAYGGGGPETQYF
cdr3_nt: TGCAGTGCGTACGGGGGGGGTGGACCGGAGACCCAGTACTTC

j_call: TRBJ2-5
clone_size: -
v_call: TRBV6-5
d_call: -
cdr3_aa: CASSYSSSIRETQYF
cdr3_nt: TGTGCCAGCAGTTACTCTAGCAGTATAAGAGAGACCCAGTACTTC

j_call: TRBJ2-7
clone_size: -
v_call: TRBV7-2
d_call: -
cdr3_aa: CASRVGVEDTQYF
cdr3_nt: TGTGCCAGCCGGGTGGGGGTGGAAGATACGCAGTACTTC

j_call: TRBJ2-1
clone_size: -
v_call: TRBV14
d_call: -
cdr3_aa: CASSQVTGLNEQFF
cdr3_nt: TGTGCCAGCAGCCAAGTGACTGGCCTTAATGAGCAGTTCTTC

j_call: TRBJ2-3
clone_size: -
v_call: TRBV4-3
d_call: TRBD1
cdr3_aa: CASSLMDRAADTQYF
cdr3_nt: TGCGCCAGCAGCCTAATGGACAGGGCCGCAGATACGCAGTATTTT

j_call: TRBJ2-3
clone_size: once
v_call: TRBV9
d_call: TRBD2
cdr3_aa: CASSVIGGGASTDTQYF
cdr3_nt: TGTGCCAGCAGCGTAATCGGCGGGGGGGCAAGCACAGATACGCAGTATTTT

j_call: TRBJ2-1
clone_size: few
v_call: TRBV20-1
d_call: TRBD2
cdr3_aa: CSATLGLALGEQFF
cdr3_nt: TGCAGTGCGACGTTGGGACTAGCCCTGGGGGAGCAGTTCTTC

j_call: TRBJ2-7
clone_size: -
v_call: TRBV7-2
d_call: TRBD1
cdr3_aa: CASSPATGRYEQYF
cdr3_nt: TGTGCCAGCAGCCCAGCGACAGGGCGGTACGAGCAGTACTTC

j_call: TRBJ2-1
clone_size: -
v_call: TRBV7-2
d_call: TRBD2
cdr3_aa: CASRRGLAGNNEQFF
cdr3_nt: TGTGCCAGCAGACGTGGACTAGCGGGGAACAATGAGCAGTTCTTC

j_call: TRBJ2-1
clone_size: once
v_call: TRBV7-9
d_call: -
cdr3_aa: CASSLYGAGADNEQFF
cdr3_nt: TGTGCCAGCAGCTTGTACGGGGCAGGGGCCGACAATGAGCAGTTCTTC

j_call: TRBJ2-5
clone_size: few
v_call: TRBV5-1
d_call: -
cdr3_aa: CASSSQTRGAETQYF
cdr3_nt: TGCGCCAGCAGCTCCCAGACTAGAGGGGCAGAGACCCAGTACTTC

j_call: TRBJ2-3
clone_size: few
v_call: TRBV5-1
d_call: -
cdr3_aa: CASSWRGSRATDTQYF
cdr3_nt: TGCGCCAGCAGCTGGAGGGGGAGCCGAGCAACAGATACGCAGTATTTT

j_call: TRBJ2-1
clone_size: -
v_call: TRBV7-2
d_call: TRBD2
cdr3_aa: CASSSYSGGYKEQFF
cdr3_nt: TGTGCCAGCAGCTCATATAGCGGGGGATACAAGGAGCAGTTCTTC